Listed here are 8 T cell receptor beta chains from one sample, sequenced in a study of cytomegalovirus exposure and HLA in healthy donors. The PCR contained 60 Vbeta and 13 Jbeta primers. Clones were sequenced by immunoSEQ multiplex PCR, and TCRdb holds only the in-frame ones, with some missing. The table records 150,000 to 200,000 clones, around 78% of them present only once. The sequencing sample was made of PBMCs. These receptors were taken from a woman between 40 and 55 years old in good health and CMV-seronegative.

V and J are TRBV20-1 and TRBJ2-1; 7 bases map to TRBD2. CDR1 is DFQATT and CDR2 is SNEGSKA in the germline V gene (reference sequence). CDR3 length: 10 amino acids. DNA for the CDR3: TGCTTAGCGGGTCGGAATGAGCAGTTCTTC. As protein: CLAGRNEQFF.

The chain carries TRBV4-1 and TRBJ2-5; 7 nucleotides agree with TRBD2. Germline CDR1 is MGHRA and CDR2 is YSYEKL. This CDR3 has 16 residues. Trimming cost V 0 bases and J 2 bases; bases outside gene matches: 6. As DNA, the CDR3 is TGCGCCAGCAGCCAAGACGGGCTAGCGGAACAAGAGACCCAGTACTTC. Translation gives CASSQDGLAEQETQYF.

With regard to this clone: Within the sample, other DNA sequences also encode this same CDR3. CDR3 in amino acids: CSVGVTGLLNTEAFF. The CDR3 DNA reads TGCAGCGTTGGTGTCACAGGCTTATTGAACACTGAAGCTTTCTTT. The chain couples TRBV29-1 to TRBJ1-1; D is possibly TRBD1 (5 bases). Germline V CDR1 and CDR2: SQVTM, ANQGSEA. CDR3 size: 15 residues. Trimming removed 4 bases from V and 0 bases from J, with 15 bases in between.

The CDR3 protein is CASSFGQTYEQYF. As DNA, the CDR3 is TGTGCCAGCAGCTTTGGACAGACCTACGAGCAGTACTTC. V and J are TRBV5-4 and TRBJ2-7; D may be TRBD1 (6 bases). V lost 2 bases and J lost 2, with 8 bases in between. This CDR3 contains 13 residues. Germline V gene sequence: CDR1 SGHNT, CDR2 YYREEE (reference sequence).

This clone was seen once. The chain employs TRBV27 and TRBJ1-1; no reliable D call. Germline assignment: CDR1 MNHEY and CDR2 SMNVEV (reference sequence). Trimming cost V 6 bases and J 6 bases, with 14 bases left between them. The CDR3 extends over 13 amino acids. In DNA, the CDR3 is TGTGCCAGCAGCCCTGCCGCGGGAGCTGAAGCTTTCTTT. Translating gives CASSPAAGAEAFF.

The chain uses TRBV4-1 and TRBJ2-7; D not resolved. Trimming took 4 bases from V and 4 from J, leaving 17 bases between them. The CDR3 is made up of 15 amino acids. Germline CDR1 MGHRA, CDR2 YSYEKL. CDR3 nucleotides: TGCGCCAGCAGCCCCGAGGCCAGTTGGGTTTACGAGCAGTACTTC. Its protein is CASSPEASWVYEQYF.

The chain carries TRBV28 and TRBJ1-4, with 9 nucleotides matching TRBD1. This CDR3 is 16 amino acids long. Germline CDR1 is MDHEN and CDR2 is SYDVKM. The trim removed 5 bases at V and 7 bases at J, leaving 11 bases unmatched. The CDR3 nucleotides read TGTGCCAGCAGTAGACCGACAGGGGGTGGGGCTGAAAAACTGTTTTTT. Its protein product is CASSRPTGGGAEKLFF.

The J gene is TRBJ2-1, the V gene TRBV6-4; TRBD1 matches at 8 bases. With 6 bases clipped from V and 9 bases from J, the junction kept 13 bases outside the gene matches. This CDR3 has 15 residues. Per germline, CDR1 MRHNA and CDR2 SNTAGT. The CDR3 region has the DNA TGTGCCAGCAGGGAAGATGGGACAGGATTGTCTGAGCAGTTCTTC. Encoded protein: CASREDGTGLSEQFF.